These 29 T cell receptor beta chains were all obtained from the same sample, sequenced in a study of blood T cell repertoires in COVID-19. TCRdb's table, derived via immunoSEQ multiplex PCR, lists solely in-frame clones and lacks some. The data contain about 240,000 clones, roughly 86% of them singletons. The sequenced sample was PBMCs or T cells enriched from blood (not recorded which). Every receptor here comes from a woman aged 40-49 years with acute COVID-19.

The gene calls are TRBV11-2 and TRBJ1-1; the D gene is possibly TRBD1 (6 bases). V dropped 6 bases and J dropped 2 bases, with 10 bases sitting between them. Germline CDR1 is SGHAT and CDR2 is FQNNGV. The CDR3 totals 13 residues. The CDR3 nucleotides are TGTGCCAGCAGAGCGGACAGCAACACTGAAGCTTTCTTT. Translated, it gives CASRADSNTEAFF.

This clone was recorded once. The chain uses TRBV29-1 and TRBJ1-2; D is unclear. The V gene's germline CDR1 is SQVTM and CDR2 ANQGSEA. The CDR3 spans 12 residues. The ends were cut back, 1 base at V and 5 bases at J, with 8 bases in the middle. Here the CDR3 reads CSVEAPQYGYTF. The CDR3 DNA follows: TGCAGCGTTGAAGCCCCGCAGTATGGCTACACCTTC.

The chain recombines TRBV7-8 with TRBJ1-1; D call uncertain. Germline CDR1 SGHVS, CDR2 FQNEAQ. This CDR3 comprises 13 residues. Trimming removed 5 bases from V and 3 bases from J, with 10 bases in between. The CDR3 sequence: CASSARTYTEAFF. In DNA form, the CDR3 reads TGTGCCAGCAGCGCCCGGACTTACACTGAAGCTTTCTTT. The entire variable domain, with the rest obtained from reference TRBV7-8 and TRBJ1-1, is as follows: GAGVSQSPRYKVAKRGQDVALRCDPISGHVSLFWYQQALGQGPEFLTYFQNEAQLDKSGLPSDRFFAERPEGSVSTLKIQRTQQEDSAVYLCASSARTYTEAFFGQGTRLTVV.

The chain is built from TRBV19 and TRBJ2-1; 7 bases match TRBD1. The CDR3 loop spans 15 amino acids. V lost 0 bases and J lost 5; bases outside the gene matches: 4. From germline, CDR1 is LNHDA and CDR2 SQIVND (reference sequence). The CDR3 DNA reads TGTGCCAGTAGTATAGAAGGGGGCCTAAACAATGAGCAGTTCTTC. It is translated as CASSIEGGLNNEQFF.

CDR3 protein: CASSLGSRGYGSGYTF. CDR3 bases: TGTGCCAGCAGCTTAGGTTCTAGAGGGTATGGTTCTGGCTACACCTTC. The chain has TRBV11-2 and TRBJ1-2; D is ambiguous. Per germline, CDR1 SGHAT and CDR2 FQNNGV. The CDR3 consists of 16 residues. V was shortened by 1 base and J by 7 bases, with 19 bases between the two germline ends.

The chain combines TRBV2 with TRBJ2-7; D perhaps matches TRBD2 (7 bases). The germline V and J ends were trimmed by 3 bases and 5 bases, with 14 bases remaining between them. Germline CDR1 SNHLY, CDR2 FYNNEI. This CDR3 region has 14 residues. The CDR3 is CASSEISRGHEQYF. DNA for the CDR3: TGTGCCAGCAGTGAGATTTCGCGGGGGCACGAGCAGTACTTC.

This clone was seen a single time. V and J are TRBV4-2 and TRBJ2-1; 9 bases agree with TRBD1. In germline, CDR1 is LGHNA, CDR2 YNFKEQ. V was pared by 4 bases and J by 5 bases, with 9 bases of the junction left unmatched. The CDR3 has 16 residues. CDR3 region: CASSPRDREVDNEQFF. DNA of the CDR3: TGTGCCAGCAGCCCCCGGGACAGGGAAGTGGACAATGAGCAGTTCTTC.

The chain employs TRBV6-5 and TRBJ2-3; 7 bases are shared with TRBD2. CDR1 and CDR2 (germline): MNHEY, SVGAGI. The CDR3 runs to 14 residues. The V gene end was trimmed by 6 bases and the J gene end by 2 bases; junction bases not matched to a gene: 5. DNA of the CDR3: TGTGCCAGCAGGTTAGCGGGCGACACAGATACGCAGTATTTT. Translated: CASRLAGDTDTQYF.

CDR3 sequence: CASSESLSTGGGYTF. DNA of the CDR3: TGCGCCAGCAGTGAGTCCTTGTCGACAGGGGGAGGCTACACCTTC. The genes are TRBV10-2 and TRBJ1-2, with TRBD1 matching 9 bases. Germline-derived CDR1 and CDR2 are WSHSY and SAAADI. This CDR3 region has 15 residues. V was clipped by 0 bases and J by 8 bases; unmatched bases: 7.

The J gene is TRBJ2-2, the V gene TRBV9; 8 bases agree with TRBD1. Germline V CDR1 and CDR2: SGDLS, YYNGEE. J was trimmed by 3 bases and V by 4 bases; bases with no gene match: 5. This CDR3 spans 15 amino acids. The CDR3 sequence: CASSIRTGHTGELFF. The DNA of the CDR3 is TGTGCCAGCAGCATTAGGACAGGGCACACCGGGGAGCTGTTTTTT.

The chain couples TRBV5-6 to TRBJ1-2; perhaps TRBD1 as D (6 bases). The CDR3 has 14 residues. Deletions cut 4 bases from V and 8 bases from J, with 18 bases between. The germline V gene encodes CDR1 SGHDT and CDR2 YYEEEE. The CDR3 sequence is CASSPAGAGSGYTF. CDR3 in DNA: TGTGCCAGCAGCCCCGCGGGGGCCGGCAGCGGCTACACCTTC. Supplemented by reference TRBV5-6 and TRBJ1-2, the full variable domain reads DAGVTQSPTHLIKTRGQQVTLRCSPKSGHDTVSWYQQALGQGPQFIFQYYEEEERQRGNFPDRFSGHQFPNYSSELNVNALLLGDSALYLCASSPAGAGSGYTFGSGTRLTVV.

The genes are TRBV3-1 (or the pseudogene TRBV3-2) and TRBJ2-7; D is ambiguous. The CDR3 extends over 14 amino acids. The germline CDR1 and CDR2 sequences are LGHDT and YNNKEL (reference sequence). Trimming took off 0 bases at V and 5 bases at J, with 11 bases between the two ends. CDR3 nucleotide sequence: TGTGCCAGCAGCCAAGATCTGACGGGTGACGAGCAGTACTTC. Protein product: CASSQDLTGDEQYF.

The chain recombines TRBV5-5 with TRBJ2-1; D not resolved. The CDR3 totals 13 residues. From germline, CDR1 is SGHKS and CDR2 YYEKEE (reference sequence). The V end lost 0 bases, the J end lost 6 bases, and 7 bases lay between the germline ends. The DNA of the CDR3 is TGTGCCAGCAGCTTGGTCCTGGCCAATGAGCAGTTCTTC. Residues: CASSLVLANEQFF.

The gene calls are TRBV20-1 and TRBJ2-7; weak D call: TRBD1 (6 bases). The CDR3 runs 9 residues. CDR1 and CDR2 from the germline V gene are DFQATT and SNEGSKA (reference sequence). V gave up 6 bases and J gave up 7 bases, with 7 bases separating them. The CDR3 region has the DNA TGCAGTGCCGGACAGGAGCAGTACTTC. Its translation: CSAGQEQYF.

This chain links TRBV19 with TRBJ2-5, with D perhaps matching TRBD2 (7 bases). The CDR3 covers 15 residues. CDR1 and CDR2 (germline): LNHDA, SQIVND (reference sequence). The ends were cut back, 1 base at V and 7 bases at J, with 16 bases in the middle. CDR3 residues: CASSIGSGGAATQYF. The CDR3 coding sequence is TGTGCCAGTAGTATAGGTTCGGGGGGCGCCGCGACCCAGTACTTC.

The chain has TRBV12-3 or TRBV12-4 and TRBJ2-2; no definite D call. The length of the CDR3 is 13 residues. V was trimmed by 3 bases and J by 6 bases, leaving 8 bases between them. The CDR3 DNA sequence: TGTGCCAGCAGTTTTGCGGTTTCCGGGGAGCTGTTTTTT. Translated: CASSFAVSGELFF.

The V gene is TRBV5-6, the J gene TRBJ1-3; D is unresolved. The V end was cut by 6 bases, the J end by 0 bases, with 10 bases between. The germline V gene has CDR1 SGHDT and CDR2 YYEEEE. The CDR3 is 14 residues long. CDR3 nucleotide sequence: TGTGCCAGCAATCAACCTAGCTCTGGAAACACCATATATTTT. Translation gives CASNQPSSGNTIYF.

The chain has TRBV27 and TRBJ1-2; D is possibly TRBD1 (6 bases). V was cut by 1 base and J by 7 bases, with 10 bases left in between. Germline CDR1 is MNHEY and CDR2 is SMNVEV (reference sequence). The CDR3 covers 13 residues. CDR3 DNA: TGTGCCAGCAGTTTATGGCAGGGGATTGGCTACACCTTC. Translated: CASSLWQGIGYTF.

In nucleotides, the CDR3 is TGTGCCACCAGTGATACTACTAGCAGCCTCTACAATGAGCAGTTCTTC. Protein: CATSDTTSSLYNEQFF. V gene TRBV24-1 combines with J gene TRBJ2-1; D is possibly TRBD2 (6 bases). Germline V gives CDR1 KGHDR, CDR2 SFDVKD. The germline V and J ends were trimmed by 3 bases and 3 bases, with 14 bases remaining between them. The CDR3 runs 16 residues.

V and J are TRBV6-5 and TRBJ2-2; D is unclear. Germline loops: CDR1 MNHEY, CDR2 SVGAGI. The CDR3 sequence is 12 residues long. DNA for the CDR3: TGTGATGGCGGCACGAACACCGGGGAGCTGTTTTTT. Translated, it gives CDGGTNTGELFF.

The chain has TRBV7-8 and TRBJ2-6; D call uncertain. Trimming shortened V by 0 bases and J by 5 bases, and 8 bases separated the two germline ends. Germline V CDR1 and CDR2: SGHVS, FQNEAQ. The CDR3 totals 15 residues. The CDR3 DNA reads as TGTGCCAGCAGCTTAGCTCGGGTTAGGGCCAACGTCCTGACTTTC. Translation gives CASSLARVRANVLTF.

The chain links TRBV21-1 to TRBJ2-2; the table gives TRBD1 as D, unverified against the DNA. TRBV21-1 is an annotated pseudogene. The CDR3 runs 17 residues. CDR3 nucleotide sequence: TGTGCCAGCAGCAAGGTACCGGGACAGACGAACACCGGGGAGCTGTTTTTT. It specifies CASSKVPGQTNTGELFF.

This chain connects TRBV10-3 to TRBJ2-1, with 12 bases matching TRBD1. Germline loops: CDR1 ENHRY, CDR2 SYGVKD. This CDR3 is built from 16 residues. J lost 9 bases, V lost 2 bases, and 8 bases had no gene match. CDR3 protein: CAISENPGTGGGEQFF. The CDR3 DNA reads as TGTGCCATCAGTGAGAATCCCGGGACAGGGGGCGGTGAGCAGTTCTTC.

The rearrangement joins TRBV6-2 or TRBV6-3 to TRBJ2-3; 10 nucleotides line up with TRBD2. The trim removed 5 bases at V and 5 bases at J, leaving 13 bases unmatched. The CDR3 consists of 17 residues. Per germline, CDR1 MNHEY and CDR2 SVGEGT. CDR3 residues: CASSKWSSGRVGDTQYF. The CDR3, as DNA: TGTGCCAGCAGTAAGTGGTCTAGCGGGAGAGTCGGAGATACGCAGTATTTT.

This rearrangement joins TRBV7-2 to TRBJ2-1, with D uncertain. The CDR3 length is 14 residues. V lost 0 bases, J lost 5 bases, and 8 bases lay in between. In germline, CDR1 is SGHTA, CDR2 FQGNSA. DNA of the CDR3: TGTGCCAGCAGCTTAGCGGCCACCCACAATGAGCAGTTCTTC. Protein sequence: CASSLAATHNEQFF.

This chain links TRBV12-3 or TRBV12-4 with TRBJ2-7; no definite D call. The CDR3 extends over 11 amino acids. Trimming stripped 5 bases from V and 5 bases from J, with 7 bases between. The CDR3 nucleotides are TGTGCCAGCAGTCCCCGGGACGAGCAGTACTTC. It codes for CASSPRDEQYF.

V gene TRBV2 combines with J gene TRBJ2-3; 9 bases are a match to TRBD2. This CDR3 comprises 14 residues. Germline V gene sequence: CDR1 SNHLY, CDR2 FYNNEI. The V segment lost 3 bases and the J segment 4 bases; nucleotides outside the gene matches: 2. CDR3 loop: CASSEASGADTQYF. CDR3 nucleotide sequence: TGTGCCAGCAGTGAGGCTAGCGGGGCAGATACGCAGTATTTT.

This chain uses TRBV19 with TRBJ2-1, with D possibly TRBD1 on 5 matching bases. The germline V and J ends were trimmed by 5 bases and 5 bases, with 10 bases remaining between them. Germline V gene lookup returns CDR1 LNHDA and CDR2 SQIVND (reference sequence). The CDR3 extends over 13 amino acids. The CDR3 DNA sequence: TGTGCCAGTAGTCGGACAAAGAACAATGAGCAGTTCTTC. It codes for CASSRTKNNEQFF.

The chain joins TRBV5-4 to TRBJ2-1, with 10 nucleotides matching TRBD2. The CDR3 spans 13 residues. Germline-derived CDR1 and CDR2 are SGHNT and YYREEE (reference sequence). The junction had 5 bases not matched to a gene; V was cut back by 6 bases and J by 8 bases. The CDR3 loop is CASMLAGEDEQFF. CDR3 bases: TGTGCCAGCATGCTAGCGGGAGAGGATGAGCAGTTCTTC.